Sequencing of this T cell receptor beta chain was carried out in a study of identical twins. Many counts were recorded for this clonotype. Its antigen remains unknown. Notes on the study in general: For out-of-frame beta sequences, excess twin sharing was weaker. Compared with models, monozygotic twins showed more out-of-frame TCR alpha sharing.

TCRdb redid the calling of the 5' RACE reads with MiXCR, one entry per CDR3 protein. This table has about 700,000 distinct CDR3 sequences, roughly 6% appearing once. Germline values: CDR1 LNHDA, CDR2 SQIVND (reference sequence). Trimming pared 1 base from V and 3 bases from J, leaving 13 bases between. This CDR3 has 15 amino acids. The chain is built from TRBV19 and TRBJ2-7; perhaps TRBD2 as D (6 bases). Sequenced material: naive T cells sorted from blood. This sequence originates from a man aged 18 to 30 in good health. The CDR3 bases are TGTGCCAGTAGTATAGTGGCGGGAAGTCTCTACGAGCAGTACTTC. Its protein product is CASSIVAGSLYEQYF.